This T cell receptor beta chain was observed in a study of Graves' ophthalmopathy and Graves' hyperthyroidism. Study-level background: Peripheral blood was obtained at first diagnosis, ahead of any treatment.

Hyperthyroidism counted as stable given no ophthalmopathy within 18 months of follow-up. Reliance was placed on clinical symptoms, serum thyroxine, TRAb, thyroid ultrasound and orbital computed tomography for diagnosis. Study results and caveats: Separation of ophthalmopathy from stable hyperthyroidism was achieved by a 13-signature model, at around 90% sensitivity and under 82% specificity.

V was clipped by 6 bases and J by 3 bases, with 11 bases between them. The CDR3 length is 13 residues. In germline, CDR1 is MNHEY, CDR2 SMNVEV (reference sequence). Amplification of TCR beta CDR3 regions used RNA transcripts. Second-round multiplex PCR came after first-round RT-PCR with HTBI primers. Each CDR3 protein gets one entry after TCRdb re-called the multiplex PCR reads with MiXCR. This sample has about 380,000 distinct CDR3 sequences, with approximately 15% found just once. This clonotype has at least ten counts. Its antigen is currently unknown. J is TRBJ1-2 and V is TRBV27; no reliable D call. The sequencing sample was made of peripheral blood. The sequence came from a woman aged 18-35 years with stable Graves' hyperthyroidism. Here the CDR3 DNA reads TGTGCCAGCAGATCGTGGACCGACTATGGCTACACCTTC. This sequence encodes CASRSWTDYGYTF.